This T cell receptor beta chain originates from a study of T cell changes during pregnancy in multiple sclerosis. Profiled with immunoSEQ multiplex PCR; TCRdb holds only in-frame clones, not every one. Of around 70,000 clones listed, roughly 90% are singletons. This TCR was recovered from a female donor in good health, enrolled as a control in a pregnancy study. Sequenced material: peripheral blood, taken after pregnancy.

CDR3 residues: CSARQVRTGELFF. CDR3 in DNA: TGCAGCGCCAGACAGGTTAGGACCGGGGAGCTGTTTTTT. The rearrangement uses TRBV29-1 and TRBJ2-2; D might be TRBD1 (6 bases). This CDR3 has 13 residues. The ends were cut back, 7 bases at V and 5 bases at J, with 14 bases in the middle. CDR1 is SQVTM and CDR2 is ANQGSEA in the germline V gene.